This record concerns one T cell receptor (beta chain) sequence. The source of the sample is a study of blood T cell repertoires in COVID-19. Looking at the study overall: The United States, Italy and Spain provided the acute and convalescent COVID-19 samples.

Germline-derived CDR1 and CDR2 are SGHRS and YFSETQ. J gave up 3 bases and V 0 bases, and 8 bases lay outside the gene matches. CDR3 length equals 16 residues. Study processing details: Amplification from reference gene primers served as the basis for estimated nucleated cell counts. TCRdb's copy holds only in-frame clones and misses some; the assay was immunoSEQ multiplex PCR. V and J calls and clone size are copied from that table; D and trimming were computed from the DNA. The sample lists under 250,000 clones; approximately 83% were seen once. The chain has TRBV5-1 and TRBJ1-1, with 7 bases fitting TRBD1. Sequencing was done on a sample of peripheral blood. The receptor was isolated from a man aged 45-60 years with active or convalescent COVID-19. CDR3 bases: TGCGCCAGCAGCTTGGAGGGGGCTCCCCTGGACACTGAAGCTTTCTTT. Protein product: CASSLEGAPLDTEAFF.